The 13 T cell receptor beta chains reported below all come from one sample, sequenced in a study of OX40 agonist ivuxolimab in advanced cancers. Only in-frame clones appear in the TCRdb table, and some are missing; sequencing was by immunoSEQ multiplex PCR. The repertoire holds tens of thousands of clones, approximately 86% seen once, with about 1.2% in the top ten. This specimen consisted of CD4+ or CD8+ T cells sorted from blood, obtained in a trial of the OX40 agonist ivuxolimab. Receptors originate from an adult with an advanced solid tumor such as melanoma, head and neck, liver or kidney cancer.

This clone turned up a few times. This chain uses TRBV4-1 with TRBJ2-4, with D unclear. With 4 bases removed from V and 0 bases from J, the gap between germline ends came to 28 bases. CDR1 MGHRA and CDR2 YSYEKL come from the germline V gene. There are 21 residues in the CDR3. This chain's CDR3 is CASSLYPGFLIGLIAKNIQYF. DNA of the CDR3: TGCGCCAGCAGCCTATACCCCGGGTTCCTAATTGGGCTAATAGCCAAAAACATTCAGTACTTC.

The chain uses TRBV18 and TRBJ2-3; D may be TRBD1 or TRBD2 (5 bases each). V lost 3 bases to trimming and J lost 6 bases, with 13 bases between them. CDR3 length: 14 amino acids. Per the germline V gene, CDR1 is KGHSH and CDR2 is LQKENI. DNA for the CDR3: TGTGCCAGCTCACCGGGACCTCCGGCGGATACGCAGTATTTT. Translation gives CASSPGPPADTQYF.

The V call is TRBV5-1, the J call TRBJ1-4; D is possibly TRBD1 (6 bases). This CDR3 region has 14 residues. CDR1 and CDR2 (germline): SGHRS, YFSETQ. V was shortened by 4 bases and J by 6 bases, with 13 bases between the two germline ends. CDR3 loop: CASSIGQIDEKLFF. The CDR3 DNA reads as TGCGCCAGCAGCATAGGACAGATTGATGAAAAACTGTTTTTT.

The J gene is TRBJ1-1, the V gene TRBV11-1; D is uncertain. Germline V gene data show CDR1 as SGHAT and CDR2 as FQDESV (reference sequence). V dropped 3 bases and J dropped 1 base, with 6 bases sitting between them. The CDR3 is 13 amino acids. In DNA, the CDR3 is TGTGCCAGCAGCTTCGCCGAGAACACTGAAGCTTTCTTT. Translation: CASSFAENTEAFF.

The gene calls are TRBV11-1 and TRBJ2-5; unclear D gene. Germline CDR1 and CDR2: SGHAT and FQDESV (reference sequence). The CDR3 has 13 residues. V shed 2 bases and J shed 5 bases, with 9 bases lying between them. CDR3 sequence (DNA): TGTGCCAGCAGCTTAATGGGTGGTGAGACCCAGTACTTC. Amino acid sequence: CASSLMGGETQYF.

V gene TRBV5-1 combines with J gene TRBJ2-3; 7 bases are a match to TRBD2. The J segment lost 2 bases and the V segment lost 3 bases, leaving 9 bases of the junction unmatched. Germline V CDR1 and CDR2: SGHRS, YFSETQ. CDR3 size: 16 residues. The CDR3 reads CASSSAWTRPTDTQYF. The CDR3, as DNA: TGCGCCAGCAGCTCCGCTTGGACTAGACCCACAGATACGCAGTATTTT.

The chain has TRBV6-1 and TRBJ1-1, with no clear D. Trimming cost V 2 bases and J 1 base, with 8 bases left between them. Germline V CDR1 and CDR2: MNHNS, SASEGT. The CDR3 spans 14 residues. The CDR3: CASSEMSRNTEAFF. The CDR3, as DNA: TGTGCCAGCAGTGAAATGAGCAGGAACACTGAAGCTTTCTTT.

The chain recombines TRBV28 with TRBJ1-5; a weak D match, TRBD1 (6 bases). V gave up 2 bases and J gave up 8 bases, with 19 bases separating them. Germline lookup yields CDR1 MDHEN and CDR2 SYDVKM. CDR3 length equals 16 residues. The CDR3 loop is CASSLGGGRQIEPQHF. DNA for the CDR3: TGTGCCAGCAGTTTAGGCGGGGGCCGGCAAATTGAGCCCCAGCATTTT. Looking up the rest from reference TRBV28 and TRBJ1-5 gives the full variable domain: DVKVTQSSRYLVKRTGEKVFLECVQDMDHENMFWYRQDPGLGLRLIYFSYDVKMKEKGDIPEGYSVSREKKERFSLILESASTNQTSMYLCASSLGGGRQIEPQHFGDGTRLSIL.

The chain recombines TRBV5-1 with TRBJ2-1, with a possible D match to TRBD1 (6 bases). Germline lookup yields CDR1 SGHRS and CDR2 YFSETQ. Trimming cost V 3 bases and J 10 bases, with 20 bases left between them. The CDR3 consists of 15 residues. CDR3 sequence reads: CASSSAGTSQGEQFF. The CDR3 DNA follows: TGCGCCAGCAGCTCGGCCGGGACCTCCCAGGGGGAGCAGTTCTTC.

V gene TRBV5-1 combines with J gene TRBJ1-2; TRBD1 is a possible D gene (5 bases). This CDR3 contains 13 residues. Germline lookup yields CDR1 SGHRS and CDR2 YFSETQ. V lost 6 bases and J lost 6, with 15 bases in between. CDR3 protein: CASNSGKEDGYTF. The CDR3 coding sequence is TGCGCCAGCAACTCAGGGAAGGAGGATGGCTACACCTTC.

V and J are TRBV29-1 and TRBJ1-2; D is unclear. Germline values: CDR1 SQVTM, CDR2 ANQGSEA. With 3 bases removed from V and 2 bases from J, the gap between germline ends came to 10 bases. The CDR3 length is 13 residues. The CDR3 DNA reads TGCAGCGTTGATCATGGGAGAAACTATGGCTACACCTTC. Its protein product is CSVDHGRNYGYTF.

This chain connects TRBV6-5 to TRBJ1-2; 9 nucleotides align to TRBD1. Germline loops: CDR1 MNHEY, CDR2 SVGAGI. The CDR3 has 15 residues. V trimming: 6 bases; J trimming: 5 bases; junction bases outside the gene matches: 10. The DNA for the CDR3 is TGTGCCAGCAGCAAAAGGGACAGGGTCGGGTATGGCTACACCTTC. Translated: CASSKRDRVGYGYTF.

This clone was detected only once. The J gene is TRBJ1-2, the V gene TRBV27, with 7 bases identical to TRBD1. Germline CDR1 MNHEY, CDR2 SMNVEV (reference sequence). The CDR3 contains 14 residues. Written as DNA, the CDR3 is TGTGCAACATCGGGAGGGGGCGTCCGGGGTGGCTACACCTTC. This codes for CATSGGGVRGGYTF.